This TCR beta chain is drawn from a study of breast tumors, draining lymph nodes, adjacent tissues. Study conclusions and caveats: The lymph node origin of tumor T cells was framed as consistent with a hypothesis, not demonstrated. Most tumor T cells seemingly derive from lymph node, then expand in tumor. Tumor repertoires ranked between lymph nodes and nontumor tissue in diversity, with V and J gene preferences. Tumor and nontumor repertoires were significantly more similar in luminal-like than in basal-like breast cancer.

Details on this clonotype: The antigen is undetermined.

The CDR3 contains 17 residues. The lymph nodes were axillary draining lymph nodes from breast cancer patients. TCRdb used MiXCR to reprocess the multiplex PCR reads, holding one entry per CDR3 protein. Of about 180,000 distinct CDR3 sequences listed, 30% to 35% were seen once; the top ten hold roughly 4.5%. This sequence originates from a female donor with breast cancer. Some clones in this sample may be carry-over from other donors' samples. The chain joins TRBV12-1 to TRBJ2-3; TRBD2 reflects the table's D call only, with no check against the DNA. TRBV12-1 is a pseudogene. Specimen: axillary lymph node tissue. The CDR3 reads CASSSPRLAVTTDTQYF. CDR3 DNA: TGTGCCAGCAGCTCCCCTAGACTAGCGGTGACCACAGATACGCAGTATTTT.